These 27 T cell receptor beta chains were sequenced from one sample in a study of glioma-infiltrating T cells after dendritic cell vaccination. Data came from immunoSEQ multiplex PCR; TCRdb stores just in-frame clones and leaves some out. The table shows 90,000 or so clones, with about 81% occurring only once. Time point indicated: after dendritic cell vaccination, including at tumor progression/relapse. Sample: blood, taken after dendritic cell vaccination. These receptors came from a human donor with glioblastoma.

This clone is a singleton in its sample. The chain uses TRBV6-5 and TRBJ2-5; a possible D gene is TRBD2 (7 bases). The closer fit of TRBJ2-7 to the DNA end suggests the J call may be wrong. This CDR3 has 13 amino acids. Looked up from germline, CDR1 is MNHEY and CDR2 is SVGAGI. The CDR3 spells CASSYSRGGEQYF. CDR3 bases: TGTGCCAGCAGTTATTCGAGGGGGGGCGAGCAGTACTTC.

This sequence joins TRBV5-4 and TRBJ1-5; 8 positions match TRBD1. The length of the CDR3 is 16 residues. The junction had 5 bases not matched to a gene; V was cut back by 2 bases and J by 1 base. Germline values: CDR1 SGHNT, CDR2 YYREEE (reference sequence). The CDR3 region is CASSLRTGHSNQPQHF. In DNA form, the CDR3 reads TGTGCCAGCAGCTTAAGGACAGGGCACAGCAATCAGCCCCAGCATTTT.

The genes are TRBV2 and TRBJ2-1; the match to TRBD2 covers 11 bases. There are 15 residues in the CDR3. In germline, CDR1 is SNHLY, CDR2 FYNNEI. The J segment lost 10 bases and the V segment lost 5 bases, leaving 10 bases of the junction unmatched. CDR3 coding DNA: TGTGCCAGCAGTCCCAGACTAGCGGGAAGGGGGGAGCAGTTCTTC. It encodes CASSPRLAGRGEQFF.

This clone was counted between two and nine times. The chain carries TRBV11-2 and TRBJ1-1; perhaps TRBD1 as D (5 bases). In germline, CDR1 is SGHAT, CDR2 FQNNGV. The CDR3 is 12 residues long. V was trimmed by 5 bases and J by 11 bases, leaving 15 bases between them. CDR3 DNA sequence: TGTGCCAGCAGCCCAGGGCGCCGGGAGGCTTTCTTT. Its translation is CASSPGRREAFF.

This chain joins TRBV27 and TRBJ1-4; D remains unclear. The CDR3 spans 14 residues. CDR1 is MNHEY, CDR2 SMNVEV, per germline (reference sequence). V lost 2 bases to trimming and J lost 5 bases, with 9 bases between them. The CDR3 region is CASSLRGENEKLFF. CDR3 bases: TGTGCCAGCAGTTTAAGAGGAGAGAATGAAAAACTGTTTTTT.

The J gene is TRBJ1-1, the V gene TRBV19; D remains unclear. The CDR3 consists of 13 residues. CDR1 and CDR2 from the germline V gene are LNHDA and SQIVND (reference sequence). Trimming took off 5 bases at V and 3 bases at J, with 10 bases between the two ends. For the CDR3, the DNA is TGTGCCAGTAGTCCCCGTCGGGACACTGAAGCTTTCTTT. It codes for CASSPRRDTEAFF.

The V call is TRBV6-5, the J call TRBJ2-2; D possibly corresponds to TRBD2 (6 bases). Germline assignment: CDR1 MNHEY and CDR2 SVGAGI. The CDR3 runs 15 residues. Trimming shortened V by 4 bases and J by 6 bases, and 15 bases separated the two germline ends. The DNA of the CDR3 is TGTGCCAGCAGTTTAAGCGGGTCTAAGGCCGGGGAGCTGTTTTTT. This codes for CASSLSGSKAGELFF.

The chain couples TRBV9 to TRBJ1-2; D call uncertain. Trimming left V 4 bases short and J 10 bases short, with 20 bases between. The CDR3 has 14 amino acids. Germline V lookup: CDR1 SGDLS, CDR2 YYNGEE. The CDR3 loop reads CASSPPQVTESYTF. CDR3 in DNA: TGTGCCAGCAGCCCCCCGCAGGTTACGGAATCCTACACCTTC.

The chain has TRBV7-9 and TRBJ1-2; 8 nucleotides line up with TRBD1. Germline CDR1 and CDR2: SEHNR and FQNEAQ (reference sequence). The CDR3 loop spans 16 amino acids. With 1 base clipped from V and 4 bases from J, the junction kept 8 bases outside the gene matches. The CDR3 DNA reads TGTGCCAGCAGCTTAGAGAGGACAGGGTCCGGCTATGGCTACACCTTC. Its translation is CASSLERTGSGYGYTF.

This clone was observed once. The rearrangement links TRBV28 to TRBJ1-2; D may be TRBD1 (6 bases). The length of the CDR3 is 13 residues. Trimming pared 3 bases from V and 3 bases from J, leaving 8 bases between. Germline CDR1 and CDR2: MDHEN and SYDVKM. CDR3 bases: TGTGCCAGCAGTTTTGCAGGGGACTATGGCTACACCTTC. It specifies CASSFAGDYGYTF.

The chain employs TRBV2 and TRBJ2-7; TRBD1 matches at 7 bases. The CDR3 is 15 amino acids. The germline V gene has CDR1 SNHLY and CDR2 FYNNEI. The V and J ends lost 7 bases and 3 bases, in that order; junction bases with no gene match: 12. The CDR3: CASKITGAGYYEQYF. The CDR3 nucleotides are TGTGCCAGCAAGATTACAGGGGCAGGTTACTACGAGCAGTACTTC.

The gene calls are TRBV9 and TRBJ2-1; tentative D call: TRBD2 (6 bases). There are 14 residues in the CDR3. Per the germline V gene, CDR1 is SGDLS and CDR2 is YYNGEE. The V and J ends lost 2 bases and 6 bases respectively, with 12 bases between them. CDR3 protein: CASSVTSLANEQFF. The CDR3 DNA reads TGTGCCAGCAGCGTGACTAGTCTTGCCAATGAGCAGTTCTTC.

This clone was counted a single time. The chain links TRBV6-5 to TRBJ2-7, with TRBD1 matching 7 bases. Per germline, CDR1 MNHEY and CDR2 SVGAGI. V lost 6 bases to trimming and J lost 6 bases; unmatched junction nucleotides: 5. There are 12 residues in the CDR3. For the CDR3, the DNA is TGTGCCAGCAGGACAGGGTTGGGCGAGCAGTACTTC. Translation gives CASRTGLGEQYF.

The rearrangement links TRBV6-1 to TRBJ2-4; a possible D gene is TRBD2 (5 bases). Germline CDR1 and CDR2: MNHNS and SASEGT. V gave up 6 bases and J gave up 0 bases, with 12 bases separating them. This CDR3 region has 15 residues. The CDR3 DNA reads TGTGCCAGCAGCGGAGGTTTGGGAGCCAAAAACATTCAGTACTTC. Residues: CASSGGLGAKNIQYF.

The chain links TRBV5-1 to TRBJ2-5; 9 bases align to TRBD1. V was clipped by 0 bases and J by 5 bases; unmatched bases: 5. Germline V gene sequence: CDR1 SGHRS, CDR2 YFSETQ. The CDR3 is 15 residues long. CDR3 bases: TGCGCCAGCAGCTTGGGGGACAGGGCTGGGGAGACCCAGTACTTC. Translation: CASSLGDRAGETQYF.

This clone has just a few counts. Other DNA variants within this sample encode the same CDR3. J is TRBJ2-7 and V is TRBV7-9; 8 bases map to TRBD1. The J segment lost 3 bases and the V segment lost 6 bases, leaving 7 bases of the junction unmatched. CDR1 is SEHNR and CDR2 is FQNEAQ in the germline V gene (reference sequence). The CDR3 contains 14 residues. The CDR3: CASSRGQGFYEQYF. Written as DNA, the CDR3 is TGTGCCAGCAGTCGAGGACAGGGATTCTACGAGCAGTACTTC.

V gene TRBV6-1 combines with J gene TRBJ1-4; TRBD1 matches 7 bases. The CDR3 runs 14 residues. Germline CDR1 reads MNHNS; CDR2 reads SASEGT. After removal of 6 bases from V and 4 bases from J, the junction contained 5 bases not matched to a gene. The CDR3 DNA reads TGTGCCAGCAGCTTGACAGGGCTTAATGAAAAACTGTTTTTT. Encoded protein: CASSLTGLNEKLFF.

This clone turned up a few times. The genes are TRBV4-2 and TRBJ2-1; the match to TRBD1 covers 8 bases. With V trimmed by 1 base and J by 6 bases, 8 bases remained unmatched. The CDR3 is made up of 16 amino acids. CDR1 is LGHNA, CDR2 YNFKEQ, per germline. The CDR3 DNA reads TGTGCCAGCAGCCAAGCTTCCGGGCAGGGGGCCAATGAGCAGTTCTTC. Residues: CASSQASGQGANEQFF.

This clone was detected only a few times. The chain combines TRBV23-1 with TRBJ2-7; D remains unclear. TRBV23-1 is designated an ORF whose function remains uncertain. Trimming shortened V by 3 bases and J by 5 bases, and 20 bases separated the two germline ends. CDR3 length: 16 amino acids. The chain's CDR3 is CASSHPNYSLSDEQYV. The CDR3 DNA is TGCGCCAGCAGTCATCCCAACTATTCCCTCTCTGACGAGCAGTACGTC.

This clone was recorded once. The sample contains more than one DNA sequence encoding this CDR3. V is TRBV7-2 and J is TRBJ2-3; TRBD1 agrees at 7 bases. The CDR3 is 13 residues long. V trimming: 6 bases; J trimming: 5 bases; junction bases outside the gene matches: 5. The germline V gene has CDR1 SGHTA and CDR2 FQGNSA. The CDR3 protein is CASRAGGGDTQYF. In DNA form, the CDR3 reads TGTGCCAGCAGAGCAGGGGGTGGAGATACGCAGTATTTT. Supplemented by reference TRBV7-2 and TRBJ2-3, the full variable domain reads GAGVSQSPSNKVTEKGKDVELRCDPISGHTALYWYRQSLGQGLEFLIYFQGNSAPDKSGLPSDRFSAERTGGSVSTLTIQRTQQEDSAVYLCASRAGGGDTQYFGPGTRLTVL.

This clone was found a few times. CDR3 protein: CASSLDGTAASTDTQYF. The CDR3 DNA reads TGTGCCAGCAGCCTTGACGGGACAGCCGCTAGCACAGATACGCAGTATTTT. The V gene is TRBV11-1, the J gene TRBJ2-3; the match to TRBD1 covers 7 bases. V shed 5 bases and J 0 bases; nucleotides not matched to a gene: 11. CDR3 length equals 17 residues. Germline V CDR1 and CDR2: SGHAT, FQDESV (reference sequence).

The chain joins TRBV21-1 to TRBJ2-5; the D call TRBD1 from the table was never checked on the DNA. TRBV21-1 is a listed pseudogene. This CDR3 spans 15 amino acids. CDR3 sequence (DNA): TGTGCCAGCAGCTCGCGGCAGGGGTTAGGGGAGACCCAGTACTTC. Protein product: CASSSRQGLGETQYF.

The CDR3 sequence: CASSVGQGLVETEAFF. The CDR3 bases are TGTGCCAGCAGCGTAGGTCAGGGGTTGGTAGAGACTGAAGCTTTCTTT. The chain links TRBV9 to TRBJ1-1; possibly TRBD1 for D (6 bases). This CDR3 spans 16 amino acids. The V and J ends lost 0 bases and 5 bases respectively, with 17 bases between them. Germline-derived CDR1 and CDR2 are SGDLS and YYNGEE.

The chain carries TRBV5-4 and TRBJ1-2; 9 bases align to TRBD1. Trimming took 4 bases from V and 8 from J; bases not matched to a gene: 9. This CDR3 spans 14 amino acids. Germline V lookup: CDR1 SGHNT, CDR2 YYREEE (reference sequence). The DNA for the CDR3 is TGTGCCAGCAGCATTGACAGGGGGACGGGGGGCTACACCTTC. Encoded protein: CASSIDRGTGGYTF.

This clone was seen many times. This chain joins TRBV6-5 and TRBJ1-4; D remains unclear. The CDR3 is made up of 13 amino acids. Germline CDR1 MNHEY, CDR2 SVGAGI. Deletions cut 4 bases from V and 4 bases from J, with 7 bases between. CDR3 DNA sequence: TGTGCCAGCAGTTTGCAGGATAATGAAAAACTGTTTTTT. As protein: CASSLQDNEKLFF.

The chain uses TRBV4-2 and TRBJ2-7; 8 nucleotides line up with TRBD1. V trimming: 4 bases; J trimming: 0 bases; junction bases outside the gene matches: 8. Germline V gene sequence: CDR1 LGHNA, CDR2 YNFKEQ. The CDR3 is 16 amino acids. CDR3 residues: CASSRSTGQVSYEQYF. DNA of the CDR3: TGTGCCAGCAGCCGCTCAACGGGACAGGTCTCCTACGAGCAGTACTTC.

In its sample, this clone was seen a few times. The chain recombines TRBV2 with TRBJ2-1; tentatively, D is TRBD2 (6 bases). The V gene lost 7 bases and the J gene lost 9 bases, with 13 bases spanning the gap. Germline loops: CDR1 SNHLY, CDR2 FYNNEI. The CDR3 spans 12 residues. CDR3 DNA: TGTGCCAGCATTCACCGCGGGGTTGAGCAGTTCTTC. It codes for CASIHRGVEQFF.